The sample holds many counts of the clone carrying this TCR beta chain. This specimen comes from a study of beta chain features in type 1 diabetes. Naive, central memory, regulatory and stem cell-like memory cells within the CD4+ compartment were sorted using CD45RO/CCR7/CD25/CD127/CD95/CD27. The CDR3 extends over 14 amino acids. Germline-derived CDR1 and CDR2 are SGHTA and FQGNSA. V was cut by 6 bases and J by 1 base, with 12 bases left in between. Every isolated RNA sample was fully reverse transcribed, so sequencing captured expressed TCRB transcripts. TCRdb's table, derived via immunoSEQ multiplex PCR, lists solely in-frame clones and lacks some. The data show over 120,000 clones, with about 10% seen just once and roughly 1.3% held by the top ten.

Sequencing was performed on naive CD4+ T cells from blood. The TCR comes from a man aged 18 to 29 in good health. The chain links TRBV7-2 to TRBJ2-5, with D unclear. CDR3 in DNA: TGTGCCAGCAGGAAACCAGGTTTCCAAGAGACCCAGTACTTC. Translating it yields CASRKPGFQETQYF.